This T cell receptor (beta chain) was profiled in a study of blood T cell repertoires in COVID-19. Study in general: Acute and convalescent COVID-19 samples came from the United States, Italy and Spain.

TCRdb keeps only in-frame clones here, not all; method: immunoSEQ multiplex PCR. The sample includes about 230,000 clones, under 90% of them seen just once. Germline lookup yields CDR1 MNHEY and CDR2 SMNVEV (reference sequence). V lost 2 bases and J lost 2; bases outside the gene matches: 8. The CDR3 is made up of 16 amino acids. Cohort 3 recovered donors had two negative PCRs, clearance, or symptom resolution. The genes are TRBV27 and TRBJ2-7; 8 nucleotides line up with TRBD2. Sequenced: PBMCs or T cells enriched from blood (not recorded which). The receptor was derived from a man younger than 35 who had recovered from COVID-19. DNA of the CDR3: TGTGCCAGCAGTTTAGGACTAGCCCCTATGCCCTACGAGCAGTACTTC. Protein sequence: CASSLGLAPMPYEQYF.